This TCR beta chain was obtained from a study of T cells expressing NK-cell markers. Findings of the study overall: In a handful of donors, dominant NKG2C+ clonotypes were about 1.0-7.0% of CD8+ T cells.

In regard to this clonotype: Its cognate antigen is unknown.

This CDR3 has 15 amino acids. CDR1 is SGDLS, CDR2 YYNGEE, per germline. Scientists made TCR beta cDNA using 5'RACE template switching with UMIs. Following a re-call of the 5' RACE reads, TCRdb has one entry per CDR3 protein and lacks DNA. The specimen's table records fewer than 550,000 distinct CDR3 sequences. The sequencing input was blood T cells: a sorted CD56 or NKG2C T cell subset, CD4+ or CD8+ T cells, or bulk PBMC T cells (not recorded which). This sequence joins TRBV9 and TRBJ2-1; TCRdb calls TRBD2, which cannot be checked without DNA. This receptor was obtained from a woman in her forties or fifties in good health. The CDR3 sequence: CASSPGTSNWDEQFF.